This is a list of T cell receptor beta chains from one sample in a study of early T cells in non-severe SARS-CoV-2 infection. Each CDR3 protein gets one entry after TCRdb re-called the 5' RACE reads with MiXCR. This sample has tens of thousands of distinct CDR3 sequences, with around 18% found just once. The sequences come from whole blood, collected at baseline. These receptors all stem from an adult who was a healthcare worker with PCR-confirmed SARS-CoV-2 infection or an uninfected control (not recorded which). The CDR3 runs from the conserved cysteine through the conserved F or W. The D gene is left open where the match is weak. Clone size is given for some rows only: seen once, a few or many times, or a class if the clone is expanded.

d_call	clone_size	j_call	v_call	cdr3_aa	cdr3_nt
.	few	TRBJ1-2	TRBV29-1	CSTQTEANYGYTF	TGCAGCACCCAGACGGAAGCTAACTATGGCTACACCTTC
TRBD1	few	TRBJ1-2	TRBV7-9	CASSLGQGALGYTF	TGTGCCAGCAGCTTAGGACAGGGGGCGCTCGGCTACACCTTC
TRBD1	.	TRBJ2-3	TRBV29-1	CSARTGGSGTDTQYF	TGCAGCGCCCGGACAGGGGGCTCTGGCACAGATACGCAGTATTTT
.	many	TRBJ2-1	TRBV10-3	CAISQGNEQFF	TGTGCCATCAGCCAGGGTAATGAGCAGTTCTTC
.	few	TRBJ1-2	TRBV20-1	CSAEGHRYGYTF	TGCAGTGCTGAAGGACACCGCTATGGCTACACCTTC
.	few	TRBJ1-5	TRBV12-3/TRBV12-4	CASSRGPDQNQPQHF	TGTGCCAGCAGTCGGGGACCTGACCAAAATCAGCCCCAGCATTTT
.	.	TRBJ2-7	TRBV4-3	CASSQSQGFYEQYF	TGCGCCAGCAGCCAATCTCAGGGATTCTACGAGCAGTACTTC
TRBD1	.	TRBJ2-3	TRBV18	CASSNRGGTDTQYF	TGTGCCAGCTCAAACAGGGGAGGCACAGATACGCAGTATTTT
.	.	TRBJ1-4	TRBV5-1	CASTREGLENEKLFF	TGCGCCAGCACCCGCGAGGGGCTTGAAAATGAAAAACTGTTTTTT
.	many	TRBJ1-1	TRBV7-8	CASSLGGQLNTEAFF	TGTGCCAGCAGCTTAGGTGGACAGTTGAACACTGAAGCTTTCTTT
.	many	TRBJ1-1	TRBV5-1	CASSLASTTSRLAFF	TGCGCCAGCAGCTTGGCCTCTACGACATCCCGCCTAGCTTTCTTT
.	many	TRBJ2-1	TRBV14	CASSQESARPRDEQFF	TGTGCCAGCAGCCAAGAAAGTGCGAGGCCGAGGGATGAGCAGTTCTTC
.	few	TRBJ1-3	TRBV7-9	CASSLPSGAGNTIYF	TGTGCCAGCAGCTTACCGTCAGGCGCTGGAAACACCATATATTTT
.	few	TRBJ2-3	TRBV12-3/TRBV12-4	CASSSGAKTGTDTQYF	TGTGCCAGCAGTTCGGGGGCAAAAACCGGCACAGATACGCAGTATTTT
.	.	TRBJ1-1	TRBV7-6	CASSLFQNTEAFF	TGTGCCAGCAGCTTATTCCAGAACACTGAAGCTTTCTTT
TRBD2	many	TRBJ2-2	TRBV7-9	CASSLGTSGNTGELFF	TGTGCCAGCAGCTTAGGGACTAGCGGTAACACCGGGGAGCTGTTTTTT
.	few	TRBJ2-3	TRBV28	CASGLDTQYF	TGTGCCAGCGGACTAGATACGCAGTATTTT
.	few	TRBJ1-3	TRBV28	CASSLWATSGNTIYF	TGTGCCAGCAGTTTATGGGCCACCTCTGGAAACACCATATATTTT
.	.	TRBJ1-4	TRBV5-1	CASTDGLNEKLFF	TGCGCCAGTACTGACGGCCTAAATGAAAAACTGTTTTTT
.	.	TRBJ1-1	TRBV10-1	CASSEKVNTEAFF	TGCGCCAGCAGTGAAAAAGTGAACACTGAAGCTTTCTTT
.	.	TRBJ2-7	TRBV29-1	CSVRDGAWEQYF	TGCAGCGTCCGGGACGGAGCCTGGGAGCAGTACTTC
TRBD2	.	TRBJ2-7	TRBV3-1	CASSQKSGAVAEQYF	TGTGCCAGCAGCCAGAAGAGCGGGGCCGTCGCCGAGCAGTACTTC
.	.	TRBJ1-1	TRBV30	CALKPDRKRAFF	TGTGCCTTGAAACCCGACAGAAAGCGAGCTTTCTTT
TRBD1	few	TRBJ2-7	TRBV12-3/TRBV12-4	CASSFSGTGEQYF	TGTGCCAGCAGTTTCTCTGGGACAGGGGAGCAGTACTTC
TRBD2	.	TRBJ2-1	TRBV5-4	CASSSPTSGRTDEQFF	TGTGCCAGCAGCTCTCCTACTAGCGGGAGAACCGATGAGCAGTTCTTC
TRBD2	few	TRBJ2-7	TRBV11-2	CASSPRTSGNEQYF	TGTGCCAGCAGCCCCCGGACTAGCGGGAACGAGCAGTACTTC
.	few	TRBJ1-5	TRBV12-3/TRBV12-4	CASSQGLSQPQHF	TGTGCCAGCAGTCAAGGACTCTCTCAGCCCCAGCATTTT
TRBD2	.	TRBJ2-1	TRBV4-2	CASSQPTSGSYNEQFF	TGTGCCAGCAGCCAACCGACTAGCGGATCCTACAATGAGCAGTTCTTC
TRBD2	many	TRBJ2-2	TRBV29-1	CSATSGTGELFF	TGCAGCGCGACTAGCGGCACCGGGGAGCTGTTTTTT
.	.	TRBJ1-2	TRBV7-2	CASSLQGTGPYGYTF	TGTGCCAGCAGCTTACAAGGGACGGGTCCCTATGGCTACACCTTC
.	.	TRBJ1-2	TRBV30	CAWNRDYGYTF	TGTGCCTGGAATCGGGACTATGGCTACACCTTC
.	.	TRBJ2-7	TRBV18	CASSPRARTYEQYF	TGTGCCAGCTCCCCCCGTGCCAGGACCTACGAGCAGTACTTC
.	few	TRBJ2-1	TRBV18	CASSPKGGTAYNEQFF	TGTGCCAGCTCACCAAAAGGGGGGACAGCCTACAATGAGCAGTTCTTC
.	few	TRBJ2-2	TRBV13	CASRGLQNTGELFF	TGTGCCAGCAGGGGACTCCAAAACACCGGGGAGCTGTTTTTT
.	.	TRBJ1-4	TRBV12-3/TRBV12-4	CASSSRGGGKLFF	TGTGCCAGCAGTTCAAGGGGTGGAGGAAAACTGTTTTTT
TRBD1	.	TRBJ1-2	TRBV20-1	CSAQTGTGNYGYTF	TGCAGTGCTCAAACCGGGACAGGGAACTATGGCTACACCTTC
.	many	TRBJ2-3	TRBV6-1	CATPGQFADTQYF	TGTGCCACCCCAGGACAGTTCGCAGATACGCAGTATTTT
.	few	TRBJ1-1	TRBV21-1	CASSRQGQNTEAFF	TGTGCCAGCAGCAGACAGGGACAGAACACTGAAGCTTTCTTT
TRBD1	.	TRBJ1-2	TRBV4-2	CASSHRGQGYGYTF	TGTGCCAGCAGCCACCGGGGACAGGGCTATGGCTACACCTTC
.	.	TRBJ1-1	TRBV6-4	CASSFRAGTEAFF	TGTGCCAGCAGCTTCAGGGCGGGCACTGAAGCTTTCTTT
.	.	TRBJ2-7	TRBV7-8	CASSLNRGPTLTKASGPPYEQYF	TGTGCCAGCAGCTTGAACAGGGGGCCGACTTTGACTAAGGCTAGCGGGCCCCCCTACGAGCAGTACTTC
.	.	TRBJ2-4	TRBV29-1	CSVTDRAKNIQYF	TGCAGCGTAACGGACAGAGCCAAAAACATTCAGTACTTC
.	.	TRBJ2-5	TRBV29-1	CSVEEWAGETQYF	TGCAGCGTTGAGGAATGGGCGGGAGAGACCCAGTACTTC
TRBD1	few	TRBJ2-7	TRBV5-1	CASSLGDSPAYEQYF	TGCGCCAGCAGCTTGGGGGACAGTCCAGCCTACGAGCAGTACTTC